This T cell receptor (beta chain) was sequenced in a study of CD8 T cells in ankylosing spondylitis. Findings and limits, study-wide: A motif of roughly eight highly homologous TCR beta variants was seen as apparently characteristic of ankylosing spondylitis blood. A CD8+ phenotype characterized the disease-linked clones, which were relatively rare in peripheral blood. In ankylosing spondylitis patients, matched synovial fluid reportedly showed significant enrichment of disease-linked clones. Reactive arthritis synovial fluid and blood previously showed some of these motif variants.

The V end was cut by 3 bases, the J end by 9 bases, with 12 bases between. Germline V gene lookup returns CDR1 SQVTM and CDR2 ANQGSEA. This CDR3 comprises 12 residues. MiXCR was run by TCRdb on the 5' RACE reads, yielding one entry per CDR3 protein. This table has approximately 140,000 distinct CDR3 sequences, around 43% appearing once. In the case of this clonotype: Its cognate antigen is unknown.

The V gene is TRBV29-1, the J gene TRBJ2-1; unclear D gene. This receptor was obtained from a male donor with ankylosing spondylitis. Sample: synovial fluid, either unsorted or a sorted T cell fraction (not recorded which). The CDR3 DNA reads as TGCAGCGTTGAGGGAAGCCCGCCTGAGCAGTTCTTC. Translation gives CSVEGSPPEQFF.